Sequencing of this TCR beta chain was carried out in a study of T cell responses to AZD1222 COVID-19 vaccine. About the research overall: Pooling of second doses given at about 4 or about 12 weeks was done.

The study, taken as a whole, reports: There were vaccine-associated CD4 TCRs across spike, dominant at 160-218 and 743-854. The repertoires were collected only after the peak T cell response.

The repertoire was sequenced with immunoSEQ multiplex PCR; TCRdb's copy has only in-frame clones and lacks some. The sample yields some 120,000 clones, roughly 84% seen once. The V gene's germline CDR1 is LGHDT and CDR2 YNNKEL (reference sequence). Losses at the gene ends were 3 bases for V and 4 bases for J; bases not matched to a gene: 3. The CDR3 has 14 residues. With regard to this clone: The antigen is not known.

The genes are TRBV3-1 (or the pseudogene TRBV3-2) and TRBJ2-7; 10 nucleotides line up with TRBD1. The sequencing used peripheral blood, collected on day 0 of AZD1222 vaccination. The TCR comes from an adult in good health. Here the CDR3 DNA reads TGTGCCAGCAGCCACCGGGACAGGGGTTACGAGCAGTACTTC. Encoded protein: CASSHRDRGYEQYF.